A single sample is the source of the 9 T cell receptor beta chains below, sequenced in a study of T cell changes during pregnancy in multiple sclerosis. The method was immunoSEQ multiplex PCR; TCRdb's version includes in-frame clones alone and lacks a portion of them. The data contain 75,000 to 100,000 clones, roughly 92% of them singletons. The starting material was peripheral blood, obtained after pregnancy. These receptors came from a female donor with multiple sclerosis, enrolled in a pregnancy study.

This clone was counted once. The chain has TRBV20-1 and TRBJ1-2; D unresolved. The germline V and J ends were trimmed by 8 bases and 3 bases, with 10 bases remaining between them. There are 11 residues in the CDR3. Germline V gene lookup returns CDR1 DFQATT and CDR2 SNEGSKA (reference sequence). As DNA, the CDR3 is TGCAGTCCGCTACTTGACTATGGCTACACCTTC. This sequence encodes CSPLLDYGYTF.

The chain combines TRBV7-9 with TRBJ1-3; D remains ambiguous. The germline V and J ends were trimmed by 1 base and 4 bases, with 5 bases remaining between them. Germline lookup yields CDR1 SEHNR and CDR2 FQNEAQ (reference sequence). The CDR3 sequence is 13 residues long. The CDR3 here is CASSLGEGNTIYF. For the CDR3, the DNA is TGTGCCAGCAGCTTAGGCGAGGGAAACACCATATATTTT.

The V gene is TRBV6-5, the J gene TRBJ1-1; TRBD1 is a possible D gene (5 bases). The CDR3 totals 13 residues. Germline-derived CDR1 and CDR2 are MNHEY and SVGAGI. The germline V and J ends were trimmed by 6 bases and 8 bases, with 16 bases remaining between them. The CDR3 sequence is CASSRLGEEEAFF. CDR3 DNA: TGTGCCAGCAGCAGGCTAGGGGAGGAAGAAGCTTTCTTT.

J is TRBJ2-2 and V is TRBV30, with 7 bases lining up with TRBD2. The germline V gene has CDR1 GTSNPN and CDR2 SVGIG (reference sequence). The CDR3 spans 16 residues. The junction had 8 bases not matched to a gene; V was cut back by 4 bases and J by 0 bases. The CDR3 nucleotides are TGTGCCTGGACCGGGAGGCGGAACTCGAACACCGGGGAGCTGTTTTTT. Translated: CAWTGRRNSNTGELFF.

This sequence joins TRBV5-1 and TRBJ1-1, with 8 bases that match TRBD1. V trimming: 3 bases; J trimming: 0 bases; junction bases outside the gene matches: 4. CDR1 and CDR2 (germline): SGHRS, YFSETQ. The CDR3 is 15 residues long. CDR3 DNA: TGCGCCAGCAGCTGGGACAGGATCATGAACACTGAAGCTTTCTTT. Encoded protein: CASSWDRIMNTEAFF.

The genes are TRBV6-1 and TRBJ2-7, with a weak D call TRBD2 (6 bases). Trimming took 0 bases from V and 6 from J, leaving 15 bases between them. Germline assignment: CDR1 MNHNS and CDR2 SASEGT. The CDR3 extends over 15 amino acids. The CDR3 DNA sequence: TGTGCCAGCAGTGAAGCGCCGGGGGAGAGTAGCGAGCAGTACTTC. It translates to CASSEAPGESSEQYF.

V is TRBV6-1 and J is TRBJ2-7; TRBD2 aligns across 7 bases. The trim removed 4 bases at V and 2 bases at J, leaving 5 bases unmatched. The CDR3 has 14 residues. From germline, CDR1 is MNHNS and CDR2 SASEGT. The CDR3 coding sequence is TGTGCCAGCAGTGTTGCGGGAGACGCCTACGAGCAGTACTTC. This sequence encodes CASSVAGDAYEQYF.

The V call is TRBV27, the J call TRBJ2-7, with 10 bases lining up with TRBD2. This CDR3 is built from 14 residues. J gave up 0 bases and V 5 bases, and 1 base lay outside the gene matches. Per the germline V gene, CDR1 is MNHEY and CDR2 is SMNVEV (reference sequence). The CDR3 spells CASSIAGGSYEQYF. DNA of the CDR3: TGTGCCAGCAGTATAGCGGGGGGCTCCTACGAGCAGTACTTC.

This chain joins TRBV19 and TRBJ1-6; the match to TRBD1 covers 7 bases. In germline, CDR1 is LNHDA, CDR2 SQIVND (reference sequence). Trimming at V came to 3 bases and at J to 9 bases, leaving 8 bases not matched to a gene. The CDR3 loop spans 15 amino acids. Here the CDR3 DNA reads TGTGCCAGTAGTATTCGACAGGGTAGCCGTTCACCCCTCCACTTT. It is translated as CASSIRQGSRSPLHF.